This T cell receptor beta chain was identified during a study of cytomegalovirus exposure and HLA in healthy donors (dated by TCRdb to the late 2010s). For the study in its entirety: In an earlier analysis of 550 to 750 of the donors, 276 Gb of sequence data and roughly 100 million unique TCR beta sequences from about 190 million T cells were reported. An early release that covered more than 550 HLA-typed donors contained approximately 300 gigabases of sequencing data and around 80 million unique TCR sequences. Among the approximately 420 genotyped donors, about 83% belonged to the genetic ancestry cluster associated with self-reported Caucasian donors. The study was designed to test whether signatures of past pathogen exposure could be identified by cataloging public T cell receptors. The T cell repertoires of 666 subjects were profiled by immunosequencing and related to cytomegalovirus serostatus. Besides the first cohort of some 670 subjects, a separate validation cohort made up of 95 to 150 different subjects was used. To predict cytomegalovirus infection status, the study brought together high-throughput TCR immunosequencing, statistical association of individual TCRs with disease status, and machine learning. A later analysis re-examined previously published TCR beta repertoires from more than 600 donors and added high-resolution HLA genotyping to investigate patterns of TCR occurrence. Rather than drawing on any new phenotypic data, the later analysis identified candidate immune exposures from TCR beta sequences and the way those sequences occurred across donors. An earlier analysis of 587 of the donors used high-throughput TCR beta sequencing to judge whether each TCR beta V gene segment behaved as functional or pseudogenic. Donor age, sex, ethnicity and CMV serostatus were compiled together with the repertoire data. In a later genetic analysis, genome-wide SNP genotypes for about 55% of the roughly 700 donors were used, and that subset was treated as a discovery cohort. All discovery cohort repertoires had been generated using a single sequencing platform. Class I and class II HLA loci were covered by the typing at four-digit resolution. The number of typed donors differed by locus: roughly 629-640 for A, B, C, DRB1 and DQB1; about 520 for DQA1; roughly 600 for DPA1; and roughly 490 for DPB1. Roughly 5 DR-DQ haplotypes were treated as single units for association and clustering because of strong linkage in the cohort. Among approximately 370 genotyped donors of the cohort, an average of roughly 230,000 unique TCR beta nucleotide sequences was sequenced per donor, of which about 20% were non-productive. Findings and caveats that apply to the study as a whole: HLA typing was unavailable for some donors at each locus, so association tests used only the typed subset. A cluster of highly shared sequence variants was judged likely to be a technical artifact of the sequencing pipeline. A later genetic analysis associated a missense DCLRE1C variant with V-gene and J-gene trimming of TCR beta chains, and an independent cohort replicated the association. According to a later analysis, TCR association rates differed among HLA loci, with DRB1 alleles showing the most associated TCRs and HLA-C alleles showing the fewest. A later analysis reported that several top co-occurrence clusters appeared linked to parvovirus B19, influenza, CMV and Epstein-Barr virus. The authors suggested that the approach could potentially be extended to other disease states and immunological phenotypes. In the study, approximately 150 TCR beta chains were listed as associated with cytomegalovirus. While some public TCRs were present in many individuals, most TCR sequences turned up only very rarely across donors. The cohort was sequenced for TCR beta chains only, and without alpha or paired-chain data the features that could be detected were limited. In a later analysis, HLA-associated TCR beta chains showed more clonal expansion and lower generation probabilities than non-associated chains that were equally common. In a later genetic analysis, fewer N-insertions in productive TCRs were reported among donors in an Asian-associated ancestry cluster than the roughly 640-donor mean. A later analysis associated 17,000 or so TCR beta sequences with specific HLA alleles at a false discovery rate of 0.05. Immune exposure information for the cohort was limited to CMV serostatus. Because counts were too low, roughly 18 rarely observed V segments, including chromosome 9 orphons, were left out of the earlier analysis of approximately 580 of the donors. Cytomegalovirus status was reported to be diagnosed by the classifier with high specificity and sensitivity in both the original and validation cohorts. In vitro tests confirmed that a few of the cytomegalovirus-associated TCR beta chains recognize cytomegalovirus antigens. Linkage disequilibrium might explain the correlated functional status among segregating V segments, but an unknown experimental factor could not be excluded. According to a later analysis, most CMV-associated TCR beta chains appeared to be HLA-restricted, and the HLA associations seemed to be driven largely by CMV exposure. A further reported finding was that TCR beta sequences accurately predicted the HLA-A and HLA-B alleles for most subjects in the first cohort. Presence/absence analyses assumed roughly uniform sequencing depth across donors, an assumption that may not hold. Some IMGT-functional V segments, including TRBV6-2 and TRBV6-3, could not be distinguished by the 87-base-pair reads and were therefore excluded. Strong co-occurrence of HLA alleles, especially DR and DQ, made assigning TCR associations to individual alleles difficult. An earlier analysis of approximately 600 of the donors showed that most TCR beta V segments appeared in productive rearrangements either about 90% or about 30% of the time, which broadly matched IMGT annotations.

In regard to this clone: Its antigen remains undetermined.

In total, fewer than 750 healthy bone marrow donors made up the cohort. Cohort members were all nominally healthy when sampled, although unrecorded immune exposures were likely present. The donor was CMV seronegative and was included in the group of 352 seronegative cohort members. A peripheral blood sample was collected from each donor, and TCR beta sequencing was performed on peripheral blood mononuclear cells. The Qiagen DNeasy Blood Extraction Kit was used to extract genomic DNA from the blood cell samples. Libraries were prepared through the immunoSEQ multiplex PCR assay. For the multiplex PCR, a mixture combining 60 forward primers for TCR Vbeta segments and 13 reverse primers for TCR Jbeta segments was used. The CDR3 region of rearranged TCR beta genes was amplified from genomic DNA by a multiplex PCR assay. The Illumina HiSeq System was used to sequence the amplified TCR beta libraries as 87-base-pair reads. As for how the authors treated the data: A later analysis counted about 76 million unique TCR beta chains across the 666 repertoires, and approximately 11 million of these chains were shared by at least two donors. A nearest-neighbor algorithm error-corrected the raw reads and collapsed the reads into unique sequences, merging closely related sequences to remove PCR and sequencing errors. To assign V, D and J gene segments, CDR3 sequences were aligned to IMGT reference sequences. For a sequence to be retained, a match of at least six nucleotides to both a V gene segment and a J gene segment was required. Rearrangements were called productive when the CDR3 lacked stop codons and stayed in frame with V and J; all others were non-productive. CDR3 was defined according to IMGT convention as the region running from the second conserved V-encoded cysteine to the conserved J-encoded phenylalanine. Sequences without an unambiguous match to a single V gene segment were excluded from the earlier analysis of approximately 600 of the donors. An earlier analysis of 500 to 600 of the donors classified V segments as functional when productive rearrangements were above 56.7% and as segregating when the standard deviation between donors was above 5%. A statistical classification framework was built for diagnosing cytomegalovirus status from the catalog of TCR beta chain sequences. In a later analysis, TCR nucleotide sequences were compared against IMGT/GENE-DB human TR gene sequences so that V and J genes could be assigned. The TCRdist pipeline was used in a later analysis to assign CDR3 sequences and most-parsimonious VDJ recombination scenarios. In a later analysis, each TCR beta chain was defined by its CDR3 amino acid sequence together with its V-gene family, and reads lacking a unique V-gene family were excluded. As a way to deal with suspected cross-contamination and a sequencing artifact, a later analysis dropped approximately 590 nucleotide sequences that were highly shared and had low generation probability. For each public chain, a later analysis derived a clonal expansion index from normalized ranks of inferred template counts within each repertoire. Generation probabilities in a later analysis came from a VDJ recombination model fitted to out-of-frame rearrangements, and those results were checked against IGoR. Hypergeometric tests were used in a later analysis to score TCR-TCR, TCR-HLA and TCR-CMV co-occurrence, with a repertoire-size bias correction applied to the TCR pairs. A later analysis estimated false discovery rates by permuting HLA or CMV assignments 20 times. In a later analysis, co-occurring TCRs were grouped using DBSCAN, with TCRdist sequence similarity added in when clustering inside HLA-allele-positive subsets. Repertoires with fewer than 30,000 or more than 120,000 public chains, plus five repertoires with anomalous nucleotide sharing, were excluded from co-occurrence clustering. The clones in this table, taken by TCRdb from immuneACCESS, are in-frame only. Not every clone is retained; where verified, under half of the shortfall comes from an unresolved V gene, and the cause of the rest is unknown. The DNA gave D and trimming, while V, J and clone size come from that table. This sample's clone table shows around 84,000 clones. The ten most abundant clones make up approximately 4.3% of the sample.

Taken from the germline V gene, the CDR1 and CDR2 loops are MDHEN and SYDVKM. The junction shows trimming of 6 bases on V and 0 bases on J, and the gene matches do not reach 8 bases of it. The CDR3, from cysteine to phenylalanine, totals 15 residues. Only the CDR3 DNA is retained, 45 bases long and in frame from the first base. The sequencing input was PBMCs. The rearranged chain carries TRBV28 and TRBJ2-7, with 7 central nucleotides matching TRBD2. This clonotype was sampled from a man aged 25-40 years in good health and CMV-seronegative. This receptor carries the CDR3 CASSRTSADSYEQYF. The sequenced DNA: TGTGCCAGCAGCCGTACTAGCGCCGACTCCTACGAGCAGTACTTC.